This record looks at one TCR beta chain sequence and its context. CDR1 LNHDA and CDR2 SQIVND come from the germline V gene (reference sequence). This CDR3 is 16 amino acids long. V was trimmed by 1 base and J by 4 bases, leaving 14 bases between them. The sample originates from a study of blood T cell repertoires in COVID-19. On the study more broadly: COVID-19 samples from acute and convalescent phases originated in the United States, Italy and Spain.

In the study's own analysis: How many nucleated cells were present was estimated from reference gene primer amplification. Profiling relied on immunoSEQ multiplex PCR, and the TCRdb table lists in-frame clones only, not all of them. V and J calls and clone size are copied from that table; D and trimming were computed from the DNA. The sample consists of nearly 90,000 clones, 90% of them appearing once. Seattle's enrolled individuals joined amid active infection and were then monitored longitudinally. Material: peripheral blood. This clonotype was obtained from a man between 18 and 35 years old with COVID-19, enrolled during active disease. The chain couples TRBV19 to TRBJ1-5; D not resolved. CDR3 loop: CASSIGGGLGNQPQHF. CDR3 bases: TGTGCCAGTAGTATAGGGGGAGGGCTCGGTAATCAGCCCCAGCATTTT.